Listed here are 10 T cell receptor beta chains from one sample, sequenced in a study of shared clonotypes between healthy human individuals. Libraries were prepared by immunoSEQ multiplex PCR; TCRdb keeps only in-frame clonotypes and omits some of them. The sample lists roughly 700,000 clones, around 90% seen once, with about 33% in the top ten. Specimen: memory CD8+ T cells from PBMCs. Subset indicated: CD45RO+ cells pooled with CCR7-negative TemRA cells. Receptors originate from a man younger than 35 in good health. Some clones in this sample may be carry-over from other donors' samples.

The genes are TRBV4-3 and TRBJ1-2; D is ambiguous. The CDR3 contains 14 residues. V was trimmed by 2 bases and J by 6 bases, leaving 13 bases between them. Per the germline V gene, CDR1 is LGHNA and CDR2 is YSLEER. The CDR3: CASSQRDSFHGYTF. CDR3 nucleotide sequence: TGCGCCAGCAGCCAAAGGGATTCTTTCCATGGCTACACCTTC.

The chain links TRBV27 to TRBJ2-2, with 7 bases lining up with TRBD2. The trim removed 3 bases at V and 6 bases at J, leaving 16 bases unmatched. CDR3 length: 18 amino acids. In germline, CDR1 is MNHEY, CDR2 SMNVEV (reference sequence). The CDR3 loop reads CASSFGRIGWEVSGELFF. The CDR3 region has the DNA TGTGCCAGCAGTTTCGGGAGGATCGGGTGGGAGGTCTCCGGGGAGCTGTTTTTT.

As for this clone: Other DNA sequences in the sample encode the same CDR3. This chain uses TRBV9 with TRBJ2-7; a weak D match, TRBD1 (6 bases). V lost 0 bases and J 2 bases, leaving 9 bases between the germline ends. Germline lookup yields CDR1 SGDLS and CDR2 YYNGEE. The CDR3 consists of 14 residues. CDR3 loop: CASSVGGLTYEQYF. In DNA, the CDR3 is TGTGCCAGCAGCGTAGGGGGGCTGACCTACGAGCAGTACTTC.

The chain uses TRBV7-2 and TRBJ1-5, with 8 nucleotides matching TRBD1. After removal of 6 bases from V and 5 bases from J, the junction contained 0 bases not matched to a gene. CDR3 length equals 12 residues. Germline CDR1 reads SGHTA; CDR2 reads FQGNSA. The CDR3 DNA reads TGTGCCAGCAGGACAGGGGATCAGCCCCAGCATTTT. It translates to CASRTGDQPQHF.

The V and J genes are TRBV4-2 and TRBJ2-3; 9 bases agree with TRBD1. Germline CDR1 reads LGHNA; CDR2 reads YNFKEQ. With V trimmed by 0 bases and J by 1 base, 8 bases remained unmatched. CDR3 length: 18 amino acids. The CDR3 DNA is TGTGCCAGCAGCCAAGATGTGGACAGGGGAGGAGGCACAGATACGCAGTATTTT. This codes for CASSQDVDRGGGTDTQYF.

The sample holds a few counts of this clone. J is TRBJ1-2 and V is TRBV5-8, with D hard to call. In germline, CDR1 is SGHTS, CDR2 YDEGEE. CDR3 size: 10 residues. The V end lost 2 bases, the J end lost 9 bases, and 5 bases lay between the germline ends. CDR3 DNA: TGTGCCAGCAGCTTTGGGAGCTACACCTTC. This translates into CASSFGSYTF.

The gene calls are TRBV5-1 and TRBJ1-1; D remains unclear. CDR3 length: 13 residues. Trimming pared 4 bases from V and 3 bases from J, leaving 10 bases between. The germline V gene has CDR1 SGHRS and CDR2 YFSETQ. As DNA, the CDR3 is TGCGCCAGCAGCCCCCCCGGAGACACTGAAGCTTTCTTT. Protein product: CASSPPGDTEAFF. Based on the CDR3 plus reference TRBV5-1 and TRBJ1-1, the full variable domain is KAGVTQTPRYLIKTRGQQVTLSCSPISGHRSVSWYQQTPGQGLQFLFEYFSETQRNKGNFPGRFSGRQFSNSRSEMNVSTLELGDSALYLCASSPPGDTEAFFGQGTRLTVV.

The chain has TRBV14 and TRBJ2-1, with D possibly being TRBD2 (6 bases). The CDR3 is made up of 18 amino acids. The germline CDR1 and CDR2 sequences are SGHDN and FVKESK. The V gene lost 0 bases and the J gene lost 3 bases, with 18 bases spanning the gap. Here the CDR3 DNA reads TGTGCCAGCAGCCAAGAGTCCCCTTGGGGGGAGATCTACAATGAGCAGTTCTTC. Translated, it gives CASSQESPWGEIYNEQFF.

This clone has a single count. The chain is built from TRBV28 and TRBJ1-5; D is ambiguous. Germline-derived CDR1 and CDR2 are MDHEN and SYDVKM. The CDR3 sequence is 13 residues long. Deletions cut 2 bases from V and 4 bases from J, with 6 bases between. The CDR3 loop is CASSLQFNQPQHF. The CDR3 nucleotides are TGTGCCAGCAGTTTACAGTTTAATCAGCCCCAGCATTTT.

V gene TRBV19 combines with J gene TRBJ2-7; possible D gene TRBD2, 6 bases. Germline CDR1 reads LNHDA; CDR2 reads SQIVND (reference sequence). The germline V and J ends were trimmed by 3 bases and 1 base, with 13 bases remaining between them. This CDR3 comprises 15 residues. CDR3 residues: CASSISAGRSYEQYF. In DNA form, the CDR3 reads TGTGCCAGTAGTATCTCGGCGGGGAGATCCTACGAGCAGTACTTC.